This entry lists 5 T cell receptor beta chains sequenced from one sample in a study of control samples from healthy donors and cancer patients. TCRdb's copy holds only in-frame clones and misses some; the assay was immunoSEQ multiplex PCR. The table includes about 95,000 clones, around 81% detected once. The specimen sequenced was blood. All receptors come from a man younger than 40 in good health.

In this sample, this clone turned up a few times. This specimen includes other DNA sequences encoding the same CDR3. The gene calls are TRBV6-5 and TRBJ1-3; 7 bases map to TRBD1. Trimming at V came to 6 bases and at J to 3 bases, leaving 5 bases not matched to a gene. There are 14 residues in the CDR3. Germline V lookup: CDR1 MNHEY, CDR2 SVGAGI. This CDR3 reads CASRQGNSGNTIYF. The CDR3 DNA is TGTGCCAGCAGACAGGGGAATAGTGGAAACACCATATATTTT.

The V call is TRBV7-9, the J call TRBJ1-2; D ambiguous. The CDR3 consists of 15 residues. Germline-derived CDR1 and CDR2 are SEHNR and FQNEAQ (reference sequence). The V end lost 3 bases, the J end lost 5 bases, and 16 bases lay between the germline ends. The CDR3 DNA follows: TGTGCCAGCAGCTTCCCGGGCGGTGAAAGATATGGCTACACCTTC. Protein product: CASSFPGGERYGYTF.

This chain connects TRBV2 to TRBJ2-2; D is ambiguous. CDR1 is SNHLY, CDR2 FYNNEI, per germline. This CDR3 is 14 amino acids long. V was shortened by 4 bases and J by 6 bases, with 12 bases between the two germline ends. The CDR3 DNA sequence: TGTGCCAGCAGTGTTTCTACTGTCCCCGGGGAGCTGTTTTTT. The encoded protein is CASSVSTVPGELFF.

The chain links TRBV5-6 to TRBJ1-2; no firm D call. This CDR3 has 14 residues. Per germline, CDR1 SGHDT and CDR2 YYEEEE. V dropped 2 bases and J dropped 8 bases, with 16 bases sitting between them. The CDR3 DNA is TGTGCCAGCAGCTTTGAGGACTCTAGGGTAGGCTACACCTTC. It is translated as CASSFEDSRVGYTF.

This chain connects TRBV19 to TRBJ2-7; 7 positions match TRBD1. Germline lookup yields CDR1 LNHDA and CDR2 SQIVND (reference sequence). V shed 10 bases, J shed 3 bases, and the junction held 9 bases outside the gene matches. The CDR3 length is 13 residues. Here the CDR3 reads CATQRTGYYEQYF. For the CDR3, the DNA is TGTGCCACCCAGAGGACAGGATACTACGAGCAGTACTTC.